A selection of T cell receptor beta chains follows, all from one sample in a study of shared clonotypes between healthy human individuals. The table came from immunoSEQ multiplex PCR; TCRdb's copy has only in-frame clones and leaves some out. The data contain some 2.3 million clones, 85% to 95% of them singletons. The sample taken for sequencing was naive CD4+ T cells from PBMCs. The receptors were gathered from a man younger than 35 in good health. Some clones in this sample may be carry-over from other donors' samples. CDR3s include the opening cysteine and the closing phenylalanine or tryptophan. Fields, in order: V gene, D gene, J gene, CDR3 DNA, CDR3 protein. A D gene is named only where the DNA matches it firmly.

TRBV21-1	-	TRBJ2-5	TGTGCCAGCAGCGGCCGGGACAGGATTCCAGAGACCCAGTACTTC	CASSGRDRIPETQYF
TRBV14	-	TRBJ2-7	TGTGCCAGCAGCCAAGAAAGGGCGATTTCCTACGAGCAGTACTTC	CASSQERAISYEQYF
TRBV5-5	TRBD1	TRBJ2-7	TGTGCCAGCAGCTTCGTTTATCCAGGGGGCTTCGAGCAGTACTTC	CASSFVYPGGFEQYF
TRBV7-2	-	TRBJ1-2	TGTGCCAGCAGCTTTAACTCGGACAACTATGGCTACACCTTC	CASSFNSDNYGYTF
TRBV5-1	-	TRBJ2-7	TGCGCCAGCAGTTCTGACGATGGCGAGCAGTACTTC	CASSSDDGEQYF
TRBV4-1	TRBD2	TRBJ2-1	TGCGCCAGCAGCCAGGGCGGACTAGCGGGAGGGGATGAGCAGTTCTTC	CASSQGGLAGGDEQFF
TRBV9	TRBD1	TRBJ2-2	TGTGCCAGCAGCGTAGCGGGGACAGGGATCTGGTCGAACACCGGGGAGCTGTTTTTT	CASSVAGTGIWSNTGELFF
TRBV4-3	-	TRBJ2-7	TGCGCCAGCAGCCAAGAATTCAGGGGTAACAACGAGCAGTACTTC	CASSQEFRGNNEQYF
TRBV6-1	-	TRBJ2-1	TGTGCCAGCAGTGGGGCCTACAATGAGCAGTTCTTC	CASSGAYNEQFF
TRBV7-2	-	TRBJ2-3	TGTGCCAGCAGCTTAGCGAACAGGCAACCAGATACGCAGTATTTT	CASSLANRQPDTQYF
TRBV6-6	TRBD2	TRBJ2-3	TGTGCCAGCTCACGCCCAGCGGGAGATGAAGATACGCAGTATTTT	CASSRPAGDEDTQYF